This TCR beta chain was sequenced in a study of control samples from healthy donors and cancer patients. Method: immunoSEQ multiplex PCR; TCRdb's copy keeps in-frame clones and lacks some. The repertoire holds approximately 86,000 clones, with approximately 81% as singletons. Sequencing was carried out using blood. The sequence was obtained from a woman in her forties in good health.

The CDR3 reads CASSVADKRGEQYF. Written as DNA, the CDR3 is TGTGCCAGCAGCGTAGCAGATAAGCGGGGCGAGCAGTACTTC. J is TRBJ2-7 and V is TRBV9; 7 nucleotides align to TRBD2. Germline assignment: CDR1 SGDLS and CDR2 YYNGEE. The CDR3 has 14 residues. The trim removed 0 bases at V and 6 bases at J, leaving 6 bases unmatched. Based on the CDR3 plus reference TRBV9 and TRBJ2-7, the full variable domain is DSGVTQTPKHLITATGQRVTLRCSPRSGDLSVYWYQQSLDQGLQFLIQYYNGEERAKGNILERFSAQQFPDLHSELNLSSLELGDSALYFCASSVADKRGEQYFGPGTRLTVT.